The entry below describes one T cell receptor beta chain. The data are from a study of CD8 T cells in Susac syndrome. Sequencing of TCR beta was undertaken in CD8+ and CD4+ T cells derived from blood. The RNA input was about 0.5 to 1 ug, and it was reverse transcribed with random hexamers. Amplification of TCR beta CDR3 across 54 Vbeta and 13 Jbeta was performed with immunoSEQ multiplex PCR. TCRdb reprocessed the immunoSEQ multiplex PCR reads via MiXCR and lists one record per CDR3 protein. This sample has about 71,000 distinct CDR3 sequences, with 90% to 95% found just once. The CDR3 runs 15 residues. V lost 4 bases and J lost 1, with 15 bases in between. Per the germline V gene, CDR1 is SGHDT and CDR2 is YYEEEE.

The chain couples TRBV5-6 to TRBJ2-7; perhaps TRBD2 as D (5 bases). This clonotype was sampled from a human donor with Susac syndrome. The sample was CD4+ T cells from PBMCs. This chain's CDR3 is CASSPPGIPSYEQYF. The CDR3 DNA reads TGTGCCAGCAGCCCACCCGGGATCCCTTCCTACGAGCAGTACTTC.